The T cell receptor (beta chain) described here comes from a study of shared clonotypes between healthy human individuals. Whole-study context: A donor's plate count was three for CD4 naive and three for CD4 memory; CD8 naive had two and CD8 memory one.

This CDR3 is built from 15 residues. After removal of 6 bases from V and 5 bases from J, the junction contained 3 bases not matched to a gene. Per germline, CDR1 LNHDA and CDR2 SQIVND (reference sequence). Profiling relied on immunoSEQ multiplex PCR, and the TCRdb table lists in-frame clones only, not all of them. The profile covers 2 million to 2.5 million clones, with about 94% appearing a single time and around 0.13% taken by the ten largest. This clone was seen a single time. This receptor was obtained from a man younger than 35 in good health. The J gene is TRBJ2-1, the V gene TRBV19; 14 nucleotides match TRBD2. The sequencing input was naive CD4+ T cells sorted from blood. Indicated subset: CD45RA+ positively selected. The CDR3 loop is CASSRLAGGNNEQFF. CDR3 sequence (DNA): TGTGCCAGTAGCCGACTAGCGGGAGGGAACAATGAGCAGTTCTTC.